The clone carrying this T cell receptor (beta chain) was picked up one time. This record belongs to a study of blood T cell repertoires in COVID-19. Study-wide background: Both acute and convalescent COVID-19 samples were obtained from the United States, Italy and Spain. T cells, B-cell-depleted T cells, or PBMCs supplied cDNA or gDNA.

Authors' analysis steps: Amplified reference gene primers provided the basis for estimating nucleated cell counts. Profiling relied on immunoSEQ multiplex PCR, and the TCRdb table lists in-frame clones only, not all of them. The D gene and trimming were derived from the DNA, and the V and J assignments and clone size from that table. Of about 170,000 clones in the sample, roughly 80% were seen once. The germline V and J ends were trimmed by 6 bases and 8 bases, with 14 bases remaining between them. CDR1 and CDR2 from the germline V gene are MNHNY and SVGAGI (reference sequence). CDR3 length: 14 amino acids.

The sequencing input was peripheral blood. The chain combines TRBV6-6 with TRBJ1-6, with a weak D call TRBD1 (6 bases). The source of this sequence is a man between 70 and 80 years old with acute or convalescent COVID-19. CDR3 sequence reads: CASREQGNDSPLHF. As DNA, the CDR3 is TGTGCCAGCAGGGAACAGGGTAACGATTCACCCCTCCACTTT.